A single sample is the source of the 29 T cell receptor beta chains below, sequenced in a study of PD-L1 blockade in urothelial cancer. Time point given: pretreatment peripheral blood. Clones were sequenced by immunoSEQ multiplex PCR, and TCRdb holds only the in-frame ones, with some missing. The sample has tens of thousands of clones, about 76% seen once. The sequencing here drew on PBMCs, taken around atezolizumab (anti-PD-L1) treatment. Every receptor here comes from a man between 65 and 85 years old with urothelial cancer.

This chain links TRBV11-2 with TRBJ1-1, with TRBD1 as a possible D gene (5 bases). This CDR3 comprises 15 residues. V was shortened by 7 bases and J by 0 bases, with 15 bases between the two germline ends. The germline V gene encodes CDR1 SGHAT and CDR2 FQNNGV. The CDR3: CASKEGSLMNTEAFF. In nucleotides, the CDR3 is TGTGCCAGCAAGGAGGGGTCACTAATGAACACTGAAGCTTTCTTT.

The V and J genes are TRBV18 and TRBJ2-3, with 14 nucleotides matching TRBD2. V was clipped by 1 base and J by 7 bases; unmatched bases: 7. The germline CDR1 and CDR2 sequences are KGHSH and LQKENI. This CDR3 contains 17 residues. CDR3 region: CASSPRGTSGGSYTQYF. The CDR3 DNA sequence: TGTGCCAGCTCACCACGCGGGACTAGCGGGGGTTCATATACGCAGTATTTT.

This clone showed up just once. The chain carries TRBV20-1 and TRBJ2-7; a weak D match, TRBD1 (6 bases). Deletions cut 2 bases from V and 6 bases from J, with 8 bases between. CDR1 is DFQATT and CDR2 is SNEGSKA in the germline V gene (reference sequence). The CDR3 loop spans 11 amino acids. The CDR3 DNA sequence: TGCAGTGCTAGACAGGGGAGCGAGCAGTACTTC. It encodes CSARQGSEQYF.

This chain joins TRBV19 and TRBJ2-3, with a tentative D call TRBD1 (7 bases). Looked up from germline, CDR1 is LNHDA and CDR2 is SQIVND (reference sequence). The CDR3 sequence is 14 residues long. The ends were cut back, 5 bases at V and 9 bases at J, with 18 bases in the middle. CDR3 amino acids: CASSDRVLGGTQYF. In DNA form, the CDR3 reads TGTGCCAGTAGTGACAGGGTACTTGGAGGGACGCAGTATTTT. The full variable domain, its missing parts supplied by reference TRBV19 and TRBJ2-3, is DGGITQSPKYLFRKEGQNVTLSCEQNLNHDAMYWYRQDPGQGLRLIYYSQIVNDFQKGDIAEGYSVSREKKESFPLTVTSAQKNPTAFYLCASSDRVLGGTQYFGPGTRLTVL.

This rearrangement joins TRBV19 to TRBJ1-5; D not certain. The CDR3 covers 13 residues. Trimming shortened V by 8 bases and J by 6 bases, and 14 bases separated the two germline ends. Germline V gives CDR1 LNHDA, CDR2 SQIVND (reference sequence). The CDR3 coding sequence is TGTGCCAGTGGCAGGAGGGCGAGTCAGCCCCAGCATTTT. Amino acid sequence: CASGRRASQPQHF.

The rearrangement links TRBV18 to TRBJ2-7; D possibly corresponds to TRBD2 (5 bases). V dropped 1 base and J dropped 2 bases, with 12 bases sitting between them. The CDR3 runs to 15 residues. Germline CDR1 and CDR2: KGHSH and LQKENI. DNA of the CDR3: TGTGCCAGCTCACCACGGTCTAGCCTAACCTACGAGCAGTACTTC. Its translation: CASSPRSSLTYEQYF.

This chain connects TRBV19 to TRBJ2-7, with 12 nucleotides matching TRBD2. The V and J ends lost 5 bases and 4 bases, in that order; junction bases with no gene match: 9. This CDR3 comprises 16 residues. Germline V gene data show CDR1 as LNHDA and CDR2 as SQIVND (reference sequence). CDR3 in DNA: TGTGCCAGTAGTTCAGGACTAGCGGGATATGGTTACGAGCAGTACTTC. It is translated as CASSSGLAGYGYEQYF. Combining the CDR3 with reference TRBV19 and TRBJ2-7 gives the whole variable domain DGGITQSPKYLFRKEGQNVTLSCEQNLNHDAMYWYRQDPGQGLRLIYYSQIVNDFQKGDIAEGYSVSREKKESFPLTVTSAQKNPTAFYLCASSSGLAGYGYEQYFGPGTRLTVT.

V is TRBV28 and J is TRBJ1-2, with TRBD1 matching 7 bases. Per germline, CDR1 MDHEN and CDR2 SYDVKM. The V segment lost 5 bases and the J segment 3 bases; nucleotides outside the gene matches: 15. The CDR3 sequence is 17 residues long. The CDR3 loop is CASSGPPPGGTDYGYTF. CDR3 sequence (DNA): TGTGCCAGCAGTGGTCCGCCCCCCGGCGGGACAGACTATGGCTACACCTTC.

V gene TRBV7-9 combines with J gene TRBJ2-3, with D perhaps TRBD1 (6 bases). V dropped 5 bases and J dropped 4 bases, with 10 bases sitting between them. The CDR3 length is 13 residues. Germline V gene sequence: CDR1 SEHNR, CDR2 FQNEAQ (reference sequence). The CDR3 spells CASSPNRADTQYF. CDR3 nucleotide sequence: TGTGCCAGCAGCCCCAACAGGGCAGATACGCAGTATTTT.

This clone has ten or more counts. This chain links TRBV29-1 with TRBJ2-1; 9 nucleotides agree with TRBD2. The germline CDR1 and CDR2 sequences are SQVTM and ANQGSEA. The V segment lost 7 bases and the J segment 8 bases; nucleotides outside the gene matches: 15. CDR3 length: 15 residues. The CDR3 here is CSGKLAGWGSHEQFF. CDR3 nucleotide sequence: TGCAGCGGAAAACTAGCGGGTTGGGGGTCCCATGAGCAGTTCTTC.

The CDR3 loop reads CASSEGTVFYSNQPQHF. The CDR3 coding sequence is TGTGCCAGCAGTGAGGGGACAGTATTCTATAGCAATCAGCCCCAGCATTTT. The V and J genes are TRBV2 and TRBJ1-5, with 7 nucleotides matching TRBD1. CDR3 size: 17 residues. Germline lookup yields CDR1 SNHLY and CDR2 FYNNEI. J was trimmed by 0 bases and V by 3 bases; bases with no gene match: 8.

The sample holds one count of this clone. The chain is built from TRBV6-1 and TRBJ1-1; D possibly corresponds to TRBD1 (5 bases). This CDR3 comprises 15 residues. V was cut by 7 bases and J by 2 bases, with 17 bases left in between. Germline CDR1 reads MNHNS; CDR2 reads SASEGT. The CDR3: CASTGWGRANTEAFF. In DNA, the CDR3 is TGTGCCAGCACCGGGTGGGGCAGGGCCAACACTGAAGCTTTCTTT.

CDR3 nucleotide sequence: TGTGCCAGCAGCGTAGCTGCGGGAGGGCCCGGCAATGAGCAGTTCTTC. Encoded protein: CASSVAAGGPGNEQFF. This chain joins TRBV9 and TRBJ2-1; 9 bases fit TRBD2. Per the germline V gene, CDR1 is SGDLS and CDR2 is YYNGEE. Trimming took 0 bases from V and 6 from J; bases not matched to a gene: 7. The CDR3 is 16 residues long.

This chain connects TRBV5-4 to TRBJ1-1; D unresolved. Germline V gene lookup returns CDR1 SGHNT and CDR2 YYREEE (reference sequence). Trimming cost V 3 bases and J 1 base, with 16 bases left between them. The CDR3 consists of 16 residues. Here the CDR3 reads CASSSARSGGNTEAFF. The CDR3 bases are TGTGCCAGCAGCTCCGCGAGGTCCGGTGGGAACACTGAAGCTTTCTTT.

This chain connects TRBV9 to TRBJ1-2, with D unclear. V shed 3 bases and J shed 0 bases, with 6 bases lying between them. From germline, CDR1 is SGDLS and CDR2 YYNGEE. The CDR3 is 13 residues long. The CDR3 DNA sequence: TGTGCCAGCAGCGCGACTGCTAACTATGGCTACACCTTC. The encoded protein is CASSATANYGYTF.

J is TRBJ1-1 and V is TRBV28; 9 bases line up with TRBD1. V was pared by 6 bases and J by 7 bases, with 9 bases of the junction left unmatched. The CDR3 contains 14 residues. The germline CDR1 and CDR2 sequences are MDHEN and SYDVKM. CDR3: CASRAGDRVGEAFF. The CDR3 DNA reads as TGTGCCAGCAGAGCCGGGGACAGGGTTGGTGAAGCTTTCTTT.

The rearrangement links TRBV11-3 to TRBJ2-2, with TRBD2 matching 12 bases. The junction had 0 bases not matched to a gene; V was cut back by 1 base and J by 6 bases. Germline loops: CDR1 SGHNT, CDR2 YENEEA. The CDR3 runs to 15 residues. In DNA form, the CDR3 reads TGTGCCAGCAGCTTAGGACTAGCGGGGGCCGGGGAGCTGTTTTTT. Translated, it gives CASSLGLAGAGELFF.

The chain combines TRBV5-4 with TRBJ2-2; TRBD2 might be the D (5 bases). The length of the CDR3 is 16 residues. V dropped 5 bases and J dropped 5 bases, with 19 bases sitting between them. CDR1 is SGHNT, CDR2 YYREEE, per germline (reference sequence). CDR3 DNA: TGTGCCAGCAGGGTTTCTCTTGGGAGACGGACCGGGGAGCTGTTTTTT. Amino acid sequence: CASRVSLGRRTGELFF.

The V and J genes are TRBV4-2 and TRBJ2-6; 13 positions agree with TRBD2. This CDR3 has 19 residues. The V segment lost 4 bases and the J segment 0 bases; nucleotides outside the gene matches: 6. Germline-derived CDR1 and CDR2 are LGHNA and YNFKEQ. The CDR3 bases are TGTGCCAGCAGCCCAGGGACTAGCGGGACCCTCTCTGGGGCCAACGTCCTGACTTTC. Amino acid sequence: CASSPGTSGTLSGANVLTF.

The gene calls are TRBV28 and TRBJ2-2; 8 bases map to TRBD1. There are 14 residues in the CDR3. Germline CDR1 and CDR2: MDHEN and SYDVKM. V dropped 6 bases and J dropped 3; count of bases not matched to a gene: 3. CDR3 nucleotides: TGTGCCAGCAGACTACAGGGGGACACCGGGGAGCTGTTTTTT. Translated, it gives CASRLQGDTGELFF.

The chain recombines TRBV19 with TRBJ2-3; perhaps TRBD2 as D (5 bases). V dropped 7 bases and J dropped 2 bases, with 7 bases sitting between them. The CDR3 runs to 12 residues. Germline V gene data show CDR1 as LNHDA and CDR2 as SQIVND (reference sequence). The CDR3 nucleotides are TGTGCCAGTAACGGACTCACAGATACGCAGTATTTT. Protein sequence: CASNGLTDTQYF.

CDR3 bases: TGCGCCAGCAAACAGGGGGCGCACACAGATACGCAGTATTTT. Amino acid sequence: CASKQGAHTDTQYF. This chain uses TRBV5-1 with TRBJ2-3; 9 positions agree with TRBD1. CDR1 and CDR2 from the germline V gene are SGHRS and YFSETQ. The CDR3 length is 14 residues. With V trimmed by 6 bases and J by 2 bases, 4 bases remained unmatched.

This rearrangement joins TRBV6-1 to TRBJ2-7, with 9 bases aligning to TRBD1. Germline loops: CDR1 MNHNS, CDR2 SASEGT. The CDR3 length is 14 residues. J was trimmed by 0 bases and V by 7 bases; bases with no gene match: 4. DNA of the CDR3: TGTGCCAGCACGGGGACAGGGAGCTCCTACGAGCAGTACTTC. It encodes CASTGTGSSYEQYF.

Details on this clone: Relative to the germline gene, one junction end is altered; a read error may explain this. The genes are TRBV29-1 and TRBJ1-5, with 8 bases lining up with TRBD1. Germline-derived CDR1 and CDR2 are SQVTM and ANQGSEA. This CDR3 is built from 13 residues. The CDR3 spells CSVGQVWNRPQHF. The CDR3 coding sequence is TGCAGCGTGGGACAGGTTTGGAATCGGCCCCAGCATTTT. Full variable domain (remainder filled in from reference TRBV29-1 and TRBJ1-5): SAVISQKPSRDICQRGTSLTIQCQVDSQVTMMFWYRQQPGQSLTLIATANQGSEATYESGFVIDKFPISRPNLTFSTLTVSNMSPEDSSIYLCSVGQVWNRPQHFGDGTRLSIL.

The chain links TRBV11-2 to TRBJ2-1, with TRBD2 identical over 13 bases. The germline V gene encodes CDR1 SGHAT and CDR2 FQNNGV. CDR3 length: 16 amino acids. V gave up 3 bases and J gave up 7 bases; unmatched junction bases: 6. The CDR3 is CASSLGTSGIRNEQFF. CDR3 sequence (DNA): TGTGCCAGCAGCTTGGGGACTAGCGGGATTAGGAATGAGCAGTTCTTC.

The gene calls are TRBV2 and TRBJ1-4; 8 bases agree with TRBD1. The CDR3 runs 15 residues. V was clipped by 7 bases and J by 3 bases; unmatched bases: 7. The germline CDR1 and CDR2 sequences are SNHLY and FYNNEI. CDR3 region: CASTRTGGSNEKLFF. The CDR3 DNA is TGTGCCAGCACCCGAACAGGGGGTTCTAATGAAAAACTGTTTTTT.

The chain couples TRBV7-2 to TRBJ2-7, with 11 bases that match TRBD2. CDR3 size: 13 residues. Germline CDR1 and CDR2: SGHTA and FQGNSA. Unmatched junction bases numbered 4, after V lost 5 bases and J lost 7 bases. CDR3 bases: TGTGCCAGCAGCCCCGGGACTAGCGGAGAGCAGTACTTC. It yields the protein CASSPGTSGEQYF.

The chain's CDR3 is CASSEQGLDTEAFF. The CDR3 coding sequence is TGTGCCAGCAGTGAACAGGGGTTGGACACTGAAGCTTTCTTT. The chain recombines TRBV6-1 with TRBJ1-1, with D possibly TRBD1 on 6 matching bases. Looked up from germline, CDR1 is MNHNS and CDR2 is SASEGT. The CDR3 covers 14 residues. Trimming shortened V by 2 bases and J by 3 bases, and 10 bases separated the two germline ends.

The rearrangement joins TRBV7-2 to TRBJ2-1; 7 bases agree with TRBD2. In germline, CDR1 is SGHTA, CDR2 FQGNSA. The CDR3 length is 13 residues. Germline trimming cut 5 bases from V and 9 bases from J; bases unmatched to any gene: 7. CDR3 sequence: CASSPRLAAEQFF. The CDR3 coding sequence is TGTGCCAGCAGCCCAAGACTAGCAGCTGAGCAGTTCTTC.